This passage covers 5 T cell receptor beta chains from one sample sequenced in a study of blood T cell repertoires in COVID-19. TCRdb keeps only in-frame clones here, not all; method: immunoSEQ multiplex PCR. In the table there are roughly 250,000 clones, about nine tenths of which are singletons. Sequences were obtained from PBMCs or T cells enriched from blood (not recorded which). The receptors were gathered from a woman aged 40 to 49 with acute COVID-19.

This clone was recorded only once. The V and J genes are TRBV11-3 and TRBJ2-3; 7 bases are shared with TRBD2. Germline V gene lookup returns CDR1 SGHNT and CDR2 YENEEA. V trimming: 2 bases; J trimming: 0 bases; junction bases outside the gene matches: 5. The CDR3 totals 16 residues. DNA for the CDR3: TGTGCCAGCAGCTTATCTAGCGGATCTAGCACAGATACGCAGTATTTT. Its translation is CASSLSSGSSTDTQYF.

The rearrangement joins TRBV6-2 or TRBV6-3 to TRBJ2-5; 8 bases are a match to TRBD1. V gave up 6 bases and J gave up 3 bases; unmatched junction bases: 6. In germline, CDR1 is MNHEY, CDR2 SVGEGT. The CDR3 covers 14 residues. CDR3 sequence: CASSDRGREETQYF. DNA of the CDR3: TGTGCCAGCAGCGACAGGGGAAGGGAAGAGACCCAGTACTTC.

The gene calls are TRBV10-3 and TRBJ2-1; the D is unclear. V shed 0 bases and J shed 5 bases, with 11 bases lying between them. CDR3 size: 15 residues. The germline gives CDR1 ENHRY, CDR2 SYGVKD. The DNA for the CDR3 is TGTGCCATCAGTGAGTCGACTCTAGTAAACAATGAGCAGTTCTTC. This sequence encodes CAISESTLVNNEQFF.

The genes are TRBV7-8 and TRBJ2-5; D not resolved. Germline V gives CDR1 SGHVS, CDR2 FQNEAQ. V lost 2 bases, J lost 1 base, and 8 bases lay in between. The CDR3 sequence is 14 residues long. The CDR3 DNA follows: TGTGCCAGCAGCTTATCGAGCTCCCAAGAGACCCAGTACTTC. Amino acids: CASSLSSSQETQYF.

The chain uses TRBV5-8 and TRBJ2-5, with TRBD2 as a possible D gene (6 bases). This CDR3 region has 13 residues. Germline CDR1 SGHTS, CDR2 YDEGEE. V lost 2 bases to trimming and J lost 4 bases, with 9 bases between them. The CDR3 bases are TGTGCCAGCAGCTTTTGGGGGGTAGAGACCCAGTACTTC. Encoded protein: CASSFWGVETQYF. Using reference TRBV5-8 and TRBJ2-5 for the parts outside the CDR3, the full variable domain is EAGVTQSPTHLIKTRGQQATLRCSPISGHTSVYWYQQALGLGLQFLLWYDEGEERNRGNFPPRFSGRQFPNYSSELNVNALELEDSALYLCASSFWGVETQYFGPGTRLLVL.